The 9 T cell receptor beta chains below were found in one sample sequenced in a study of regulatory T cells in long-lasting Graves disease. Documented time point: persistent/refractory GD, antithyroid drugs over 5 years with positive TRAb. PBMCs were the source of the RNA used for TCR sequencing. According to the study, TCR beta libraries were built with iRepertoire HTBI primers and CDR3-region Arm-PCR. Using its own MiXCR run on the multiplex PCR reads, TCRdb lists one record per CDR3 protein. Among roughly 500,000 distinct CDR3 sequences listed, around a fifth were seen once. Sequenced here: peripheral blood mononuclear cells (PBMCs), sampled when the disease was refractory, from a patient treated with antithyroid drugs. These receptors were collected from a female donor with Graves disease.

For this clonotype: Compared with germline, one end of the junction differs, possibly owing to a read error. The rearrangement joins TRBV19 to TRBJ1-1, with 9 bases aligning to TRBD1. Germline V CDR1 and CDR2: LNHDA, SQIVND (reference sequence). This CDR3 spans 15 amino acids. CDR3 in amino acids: CASSPQGAGNAEAFF. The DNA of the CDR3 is TGTGCCAGTAGCCCACAGGGGGCTGGGAACGCTGAAGCTTTCTTT.

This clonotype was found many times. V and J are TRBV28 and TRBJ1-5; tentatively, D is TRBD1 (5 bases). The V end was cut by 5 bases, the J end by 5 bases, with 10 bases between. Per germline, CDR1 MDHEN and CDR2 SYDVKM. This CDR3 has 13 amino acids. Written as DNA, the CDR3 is TGTGCCAGCAGTAAACGGGGGGATCAGCCCCAGCATTTT. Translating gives CASSKRGDQPQHF.

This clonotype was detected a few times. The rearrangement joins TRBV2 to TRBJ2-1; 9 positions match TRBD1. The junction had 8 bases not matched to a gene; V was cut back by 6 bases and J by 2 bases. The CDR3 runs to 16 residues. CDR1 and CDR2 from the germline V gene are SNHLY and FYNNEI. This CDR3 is CASSPGQGFTYNEQFF. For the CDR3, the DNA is TGTGCCAGCAGCCCGGGACAGGGTTTTACCTACAATGAGCAGTTCTTC.

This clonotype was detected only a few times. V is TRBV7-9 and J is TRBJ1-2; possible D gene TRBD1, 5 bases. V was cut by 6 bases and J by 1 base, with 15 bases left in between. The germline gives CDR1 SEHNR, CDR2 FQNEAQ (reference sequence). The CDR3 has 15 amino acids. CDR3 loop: CASRSTGTVNYGYTF. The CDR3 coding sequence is TGTGCCAGCAGGTCGACCGGGACTGTTAACTATGGCTACACCTTC.

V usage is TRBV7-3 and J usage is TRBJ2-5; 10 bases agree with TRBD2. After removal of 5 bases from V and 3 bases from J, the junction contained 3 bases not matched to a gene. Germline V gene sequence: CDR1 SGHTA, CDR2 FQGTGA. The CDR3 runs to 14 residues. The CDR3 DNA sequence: TGTGCCAGCAGCCCTAGCGGGGGTGAAGAGACCCAGTACTTC. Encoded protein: CASSPSGGEETQYF.

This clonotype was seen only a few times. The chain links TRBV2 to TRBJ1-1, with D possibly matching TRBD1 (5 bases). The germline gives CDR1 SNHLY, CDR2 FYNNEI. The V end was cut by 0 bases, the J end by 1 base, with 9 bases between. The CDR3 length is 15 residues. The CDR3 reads CASSEAGGGNTEAFF. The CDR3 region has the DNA TGTGCCAGCAGTGAAGCGGGGGGGGGGAACACTGAAGCTTTCTTT.

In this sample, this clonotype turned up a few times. The CDR3 DNA sequence: TGTGCCAGCAAACCCGCCCTACAGGGTTCCACCGGGGAGCTGTTTTTT. This codes for CASKPALQGSTGELFF. V gene TRBV5-4 combines with J gene TRBJ2-2; D may be TRBD1 (6 bases). The CDR3 runs 16 residues. Germline CDR1 reads SGHNT; CDR2 reads YYREEE (reference sequence). V lost 6 bases, J lost 4 bases, and 19 bases lay in between.

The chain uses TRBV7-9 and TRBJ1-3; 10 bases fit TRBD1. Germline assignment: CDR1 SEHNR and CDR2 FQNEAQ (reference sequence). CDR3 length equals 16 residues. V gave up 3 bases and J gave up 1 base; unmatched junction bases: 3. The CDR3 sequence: CASSLTGGLSGNTIYF. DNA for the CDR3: TGTGCCAGCAGCTTGACAGGGGGCTTATCTGGAAACACCATATATTTT.

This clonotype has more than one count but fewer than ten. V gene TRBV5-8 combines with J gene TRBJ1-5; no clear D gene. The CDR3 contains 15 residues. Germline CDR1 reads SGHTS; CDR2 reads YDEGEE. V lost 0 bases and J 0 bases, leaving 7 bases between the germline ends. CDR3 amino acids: CASSLEQTSNQPQHF. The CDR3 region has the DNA TGTGCCAGCAGCTTGGAACAGACTAGCAATCAGCCCCAGCATTTT.